This T cell receptor beta chain was retrieved from a study of T cell responses to AZD1222 COVID-19 vaccine. Regarding the study as a whole: Spike-specific TCR breadth and depth both grew after two AZD1222 doses.

The V and J ends lost 0 bases and 12 bases respectively, with 25 bases between them. In germline, CDR1 is SGHRS, CDR2 YFSETQ. CDR3 length: 16 residues. Points on this clone: What it binds is unknown.

Some clones are missing from TCRdb's copy, which holds only in-frame ones; the method was immunoSEQ multiplex PCR. The repertoire holds 98,000 or so clones, with about 92% as singletons. This sequence joins TRBV5-1 and TRBJ2-7; D may be TRBD2 (6 bases). This receptor was obtained from an adult in good health. The source was peripheral blood, collected on day 0 of MenACWY control vaccination. The CDR3 sequence: CASSLGSWGFRGSTYF. The CDR3 bases are TGCGCCAGCAGCTTGGGGTCTTGGGGATTCCGGGGGAGCACGTACTTC.